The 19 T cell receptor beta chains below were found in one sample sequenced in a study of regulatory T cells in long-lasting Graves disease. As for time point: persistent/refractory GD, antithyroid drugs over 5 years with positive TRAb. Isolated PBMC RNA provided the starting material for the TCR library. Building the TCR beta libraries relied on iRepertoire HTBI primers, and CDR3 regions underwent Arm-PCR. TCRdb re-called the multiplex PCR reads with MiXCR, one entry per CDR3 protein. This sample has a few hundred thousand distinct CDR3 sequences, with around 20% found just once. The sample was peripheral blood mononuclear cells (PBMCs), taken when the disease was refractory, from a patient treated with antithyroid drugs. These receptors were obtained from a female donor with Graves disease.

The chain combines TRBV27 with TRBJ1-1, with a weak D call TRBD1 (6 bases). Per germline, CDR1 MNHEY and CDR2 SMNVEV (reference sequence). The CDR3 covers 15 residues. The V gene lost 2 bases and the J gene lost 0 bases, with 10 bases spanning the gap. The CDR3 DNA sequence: TGTGCCAGCAGTTTACTTACAGGGATGAACACTGAAGCTTTCTTT. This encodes CASSLLTGMNTEAFF.

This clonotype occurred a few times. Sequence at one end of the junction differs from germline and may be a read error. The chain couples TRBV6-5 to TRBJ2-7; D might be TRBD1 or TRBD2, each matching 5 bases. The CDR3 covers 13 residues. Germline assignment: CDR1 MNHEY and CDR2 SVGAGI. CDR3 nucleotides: TGTGCCAGCAGTTCTACGGGACCCTACAAGCAGTACTTC. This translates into CASSSTGPYKQYF.

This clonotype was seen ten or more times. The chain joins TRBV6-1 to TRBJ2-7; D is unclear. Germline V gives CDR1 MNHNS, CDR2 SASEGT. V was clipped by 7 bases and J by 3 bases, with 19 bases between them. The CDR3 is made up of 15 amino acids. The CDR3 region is CASNRGQDPSYEQYF. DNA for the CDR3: TGTGCCAGCAACAGAGGCCAAGATCCCAGCTACGAGCAGTACTTC.

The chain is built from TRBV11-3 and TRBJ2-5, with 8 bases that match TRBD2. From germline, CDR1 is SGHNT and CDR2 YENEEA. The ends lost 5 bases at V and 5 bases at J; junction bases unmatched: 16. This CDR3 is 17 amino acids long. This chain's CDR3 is CASSPSGSPPGTETQYF. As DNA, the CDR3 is TGTGCCAGCAGCCCAAGCGGGAGCCCCCCCGGTACGGAGACCCAGTACTTC. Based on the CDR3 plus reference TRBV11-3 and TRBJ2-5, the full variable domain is EAGVVQSPRYKIIEKKQPVAFWCNPISGHNTLYWYLQNLGQGPELLIRYENEEAVDDSQLPKDRFSAERLKGVDSTLKIQPAELGDSAVYLCASSPSGSPPGTETQYFGPGTRLLVL.

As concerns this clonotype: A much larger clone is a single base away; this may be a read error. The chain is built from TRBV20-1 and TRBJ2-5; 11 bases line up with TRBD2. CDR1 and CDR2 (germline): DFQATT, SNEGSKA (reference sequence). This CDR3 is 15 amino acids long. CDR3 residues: CSTRPGLAVQETQYF. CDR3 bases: TGCAGTACTAGGCCGGGACTAGCGGTTCAAGAGACCCAGTACTTC.

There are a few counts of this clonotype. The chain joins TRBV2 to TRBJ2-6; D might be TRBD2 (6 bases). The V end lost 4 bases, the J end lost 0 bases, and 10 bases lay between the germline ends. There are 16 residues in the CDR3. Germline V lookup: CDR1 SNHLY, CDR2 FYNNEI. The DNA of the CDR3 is TGTGCCAGCAGTGGTTTCGGGAGCTCTGGGGCCAACGTCCTGACTTTC. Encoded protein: CASSGFGSSGANVLTF.

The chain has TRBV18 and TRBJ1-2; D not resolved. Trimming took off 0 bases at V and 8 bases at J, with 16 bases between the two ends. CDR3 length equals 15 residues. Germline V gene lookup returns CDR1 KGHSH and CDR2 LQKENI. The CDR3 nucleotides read TGTGCCAGCTCACCACCGAGACGGCAACCAGGAGGCTACACCTTC. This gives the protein CASSPPRRQPGGYTF.

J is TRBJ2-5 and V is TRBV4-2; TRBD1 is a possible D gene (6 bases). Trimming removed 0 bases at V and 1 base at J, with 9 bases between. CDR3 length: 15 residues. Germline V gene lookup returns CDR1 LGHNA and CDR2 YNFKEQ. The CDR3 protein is CASSQDGQIQETQYF. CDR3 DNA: TGTGCCAGCAGCCAAGATGGACAGATCCAAGAGACCCAGTACTTC.

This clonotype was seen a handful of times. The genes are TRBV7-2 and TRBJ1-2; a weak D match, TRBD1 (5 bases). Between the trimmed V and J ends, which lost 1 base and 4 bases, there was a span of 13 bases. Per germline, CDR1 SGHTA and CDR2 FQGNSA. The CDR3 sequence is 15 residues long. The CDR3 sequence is CASSLGSGQGYGYTF. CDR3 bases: TGTGCCAGCAGCTTAGGCTCAGGCCAGGGCTATGGCTACACCTTC.

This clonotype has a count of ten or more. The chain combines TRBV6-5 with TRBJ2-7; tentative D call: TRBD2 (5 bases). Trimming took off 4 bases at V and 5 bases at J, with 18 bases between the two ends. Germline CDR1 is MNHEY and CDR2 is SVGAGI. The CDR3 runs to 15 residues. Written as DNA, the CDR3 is TGTGCCAGCAGTTTTACTAGTAGCCTCGCTAACGAGCAGTACTTC. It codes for CASSFTSSLANEQYF.

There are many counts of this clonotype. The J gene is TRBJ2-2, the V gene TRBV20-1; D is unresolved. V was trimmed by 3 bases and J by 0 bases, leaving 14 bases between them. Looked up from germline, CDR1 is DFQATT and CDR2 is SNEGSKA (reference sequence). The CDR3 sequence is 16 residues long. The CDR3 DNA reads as TGCAGTGCTAGTCGAGCAGCAACCGCGAACACCGGGGAGCTGTTTTTT. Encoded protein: CSASRAATANTGELFF.

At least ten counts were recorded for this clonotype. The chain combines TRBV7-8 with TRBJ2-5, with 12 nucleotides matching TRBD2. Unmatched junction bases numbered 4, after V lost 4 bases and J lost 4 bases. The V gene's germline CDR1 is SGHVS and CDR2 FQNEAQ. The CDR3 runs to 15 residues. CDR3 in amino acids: CASSSAGLAGETQYF. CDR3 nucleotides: TGTGCCAGCAGCTCAGCGGGACTAGCGGGAGAGACCCAGTACTTC.

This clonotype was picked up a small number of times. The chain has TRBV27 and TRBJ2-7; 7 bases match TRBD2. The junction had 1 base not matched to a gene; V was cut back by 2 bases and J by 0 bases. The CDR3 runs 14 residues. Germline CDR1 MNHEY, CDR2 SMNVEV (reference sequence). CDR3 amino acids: CASSLRGVSYEQYF. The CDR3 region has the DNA TGTGCCAGCAGTTTACGGGGGGTCTCCTACGAGCAGTACTTC.

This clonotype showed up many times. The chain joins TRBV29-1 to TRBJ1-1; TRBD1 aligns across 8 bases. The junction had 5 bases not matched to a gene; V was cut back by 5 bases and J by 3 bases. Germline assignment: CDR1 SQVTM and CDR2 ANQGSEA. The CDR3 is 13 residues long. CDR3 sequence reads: CSVSQGGDTEAFF. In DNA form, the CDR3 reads TGCAGCGTTTCACAGGGGGGAGACACTGAAGCTTTCTTT. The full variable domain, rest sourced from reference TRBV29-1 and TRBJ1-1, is SAVISQKPSRDICQRGTSLTIQCQVDSQVTMMFWYRQQPGQSLTLIATANQGSEATYESGFVIDKFPISRPNLTFSTLTVSNMSPEDSSIYLCSVSQGGDTEAFFGQGTRLTVV.

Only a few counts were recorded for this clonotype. The CDR3 reads CASSDRDRGISVLTF. The CDR3 DNA is TGTGCCAGCAGTGACCGGGACAGGGGGATCTCCGTCCTGACTTTC. J is TRBJ2-6 and V is TRBV6-1; TRBD1 matches at 11 bases. Looked up from germline, CDR1 is MNHNS and CDR2 is SASEGT. This CDR3 contains 15 residues. V was pared by 3 bases and J by 12 bases, with 7 bases of the junction left unmatched.

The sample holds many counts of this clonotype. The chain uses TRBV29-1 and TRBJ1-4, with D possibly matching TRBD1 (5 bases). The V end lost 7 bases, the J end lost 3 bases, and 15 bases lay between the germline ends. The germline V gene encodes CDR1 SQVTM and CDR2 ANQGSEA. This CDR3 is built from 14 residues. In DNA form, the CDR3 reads TGCAGCGCCGGGACCGGCACTTCTAATGAAAAACTGTTTTTT. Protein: CSAGTGTSNEKLFF.

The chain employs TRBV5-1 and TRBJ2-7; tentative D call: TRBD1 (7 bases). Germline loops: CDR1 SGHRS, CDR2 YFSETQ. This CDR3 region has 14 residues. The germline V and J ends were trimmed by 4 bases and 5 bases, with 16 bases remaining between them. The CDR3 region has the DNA TGCGCCAGCAGCCAGGGGGGTAGGGCGAACGAGCAGTACTTC. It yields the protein CASSQGGRANEQYF.

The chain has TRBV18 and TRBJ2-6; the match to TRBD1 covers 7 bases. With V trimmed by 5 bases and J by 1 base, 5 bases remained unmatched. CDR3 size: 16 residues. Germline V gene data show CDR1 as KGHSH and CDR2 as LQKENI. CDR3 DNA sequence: TGTGCCAGCTCATTCACAGGGGTTTCTGGGGCCAACGTCCTGACTTTC. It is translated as CASSFTGVSGANVLTF.

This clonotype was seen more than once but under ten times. CDR3 loop: CASSALAGKNTGELFF. CDR3 sequence (DNA): TGCGCCAGCAGCGCCCTAGCGGGGAAGAACACCGGGGAGCTGTTTTTT. The chain links TRBV5-1 to TRBJ2-2; 9 bases map to TRBD2. The ends lost 4 bases at V and 1 base at J; junction bases unmatched: 5. The CDR3 extends over 16 amino acids. Germline loops: CDR1 SGHRS, CDR2 YFSETQ. Drawing the rest from reference TRBV5-1 and TRBJ2-2, the complete variable domain is KAGVTQTPRYLIKTRGQQVTLSCSPISGHRSVSWYQQTPGQGLQFLFEYFSETQRNKGNFPGRFSGRQFSNSRSEMNVSTLELGDSALYLCASSALAGKNTGELFFGEGSRLTVL.